The subject of this entry is one TCR beta chain. The antigen is unknown. Quantitative 5'-RACE with molecular barcodes generated TCR beta libraries. MiXCR, run by TCRdb on the 5' RACE reads, gives a single entry per CDR3 protein. The table has roughly 370,000 distinct CDR3 sequences, approximately 20% seen once. The CDR3 extends over 16 amino acids. V lost 1 base, J lost 5 bases, and 5 bases stayed unmatched. Germline CDR1 is SNHLY and CDR2 is FYNNEI. This entry belongs to a study of CD8 T cells in ankylosing spondylitis. Study conclusions and caveats: Reported data indicate significant enrichment of disease-linked clones within matched ankylosing spondylitis synovial fluid. Seemingly distinctive of ankylosing spondylitis blood was a TCR beta motif formed by eight highly homologous variants. Relatively rare in peripheral blood, disease-linked clones were also CD8+. Both synovial fluid and blood in reactive arthritis had previously been reported to carry some motif variants.

The genes are TRBV2 and TRBJ2-1; 10 bases match TRBD2. The sequence was obtained from a male donor with ankylosing spondylitis. Sequenced sample: blood, either unsorted or a sorted T cell fraction (not recorded which). CDR3 DNA sequence: TGTGCCAGCAGTGAAGTGGGGCTAGCGGGAGACAATGAGCAGTTCTTC. It specifies CASSEVGLAGDNEQFF.